Listed below are T cell receptor beta chains from one sample, sequenced in a study of T cells after yellow fever vaccination. TCRdb re-called the 5' RACE reads through MiXCR, storing one row per CDR3 protein. The sample carries a few hundred thousand distinct CDR3 sequences, around 6.8% recorded once. The sample consisted of PBMCs, taken more than 40 days after the first yellow fever vaccination. The source of these receptors is a young man who received the YFV17D yellow fever vaccine. CDR3s include the opening cysteine and the closing phenylalanine or tryptophan. A D gene is named only where the DNA matches it firmly. Part of the rows lack a size; the others show once, few, many or a class for expanded clones.

-	TRBV29-1	TRBD1	TRBJ1-4	CSVTRGTGEKLFF	TGCAGCGTCACCAGGGGGACGGGGGAAAAACTGTTTTTT
few	TRBV5-1	TRBD2	TRBJ2-3	CASSLSPSGPSTDTQYF	TGCGCCAGCAGCTTGTCCCCTAGCGGCCCTAGCACAGATACGCAGTATTTT
many	TRBV5-1	-	TRBJ1-5	CASSLLPGAGQPQHF	TGCGCCAGCAGCCTGCTCCCGGGAGCCGGTCAGCCCCAGCATTTT
many	TRBV20-1	TRBD2	TRBJ2-3	CSAREITSGGLSTDTQYF	TGCAGTGCTAGAGAAATTACCAGCGGGGGGCTGAGCACAGATACGCAGTATTTT
few	TRBV6-1	-	TRBJ2-5	CASSTQRGGYRETQYF	TGTGCCAGCAGTACGCAGCGAGGCGGGTACAGGGAGACCCAGTACTTC
many	TRBV5-1	-	TRBJ1-1	CASSLGVRTTNTEAFF	TGCGCCAGCAGCTTGGGAGTACGGACAACAAACACTGAAGCTTTCTTT
few	TRBV4-3	-	TRBJ2-1	CASSQDPGGPRNEQFF	TGCGCCAGCAGCCAAGACCCCGGGGGGCCGCGGAATGAGCAGTTCTTC
few	TRBV14	-	TRBJ1-2	CASSQGAANYGYTF	TGTGCCAGCAGCCAGGGGGCGGCTAACTATGGCTACACCTTC
few	TRBV11-2	-	TRBJ2-2	CASIIGGTGELFF	TGTGCCAGCATAATCGGCGGCACCGGGGAGCTGTTTTTT
-	TRBV7-2	-	TRBJ2-3	CASSSQLESGTDTQYF	TGTGCCAGCAGCTCGCAACTCGAAAGCGGCACAGATACGCAGTATTTT
-	TRBV12-3/TRBV12-4	TRBD2	TRBJ2-2	CASSGGDPLPSTGELFF	TGTGCCAGCAGTGGGGGGGATCCGCTACCTTCCACCGGGGAGCTGTTTTTT
-	TRBV7-9	TRBD1	TRBJ1-1	CASSPTDRENTEAFF	TGTGCCAGCAGCCCAACCGACAGGGAAAACACTGAAGCTTTCTTT
few	TRBV5-1	-	TRBJ2-2	CASSLVWGRNTGELFF	TGCGCCAGCAGCTTGGTTTGGGGGCGGAACACCGGGGAGCTGTTTTTT
-	TRBV20-1	TRBD1	TRBJ1-6	CSAKRGTDYSPLHF	TGCAGTGCTAAGAGGGGGACAGACTATTCACCCCTCCACTTT
few	TRBV7-9	-	TRBJ2-5	CASSSSPNPEYQETQYF	TGTGCCAGCAGCTCCTCCCCGAATCCAGAATACCAAGAGACCCAGTACTTC
few	TRBV4-2	-	TRBJ1-5	CASSHQYPTSNQPQHF	TGTGCCAGCAGCCACCAGTATCCCACCAGCAATCAGCCCCAGCATTTT
-	TRBV20-1	-	TRBJ1-6	CSASWGQRNSPLHF	TGCAGTGCTAGTTGGGGACAAAGAAATTCACCCCTCCACTTT
few	TRBV4-1	-	TRBJ1-4	CASSQVRGGHCFF	TGCGCCAGCAGCCAAGTTCGTGGTGGACATTGCTTTTTT
few	TRBV12-3/TRBV12-4	TRBD2	TRBJ2-1	CASSFGAGGPSGSEQFF	TGTGCCAGCAGTTTTGGGGCGGGGGGGCCTAGTGGAAGTGAGCAGTTCTTC
-	TRBV15	-	TRBJ2-3	CATSRDKTTTQYF	TGTGCCACCAGCAGAGATAAGACTACGACGCAGTATTTT
-	TRBV20-1	-	TRBJ1-5	CSAKNRMAQPQHF	TGCAGTGCGAAAAACAGGATGGCCCAGCCCCAGCATTTT
-	TRBV18	-	TRBJ2-1	CASSPSAGDGDEQFF	TGTGCCAGCTCACCAAGTGCAGGGGACGGCGATGAGCAGTTCTTC
few	TRBV29-1	-	TRBJ2-5	CSVEERGTKTETQYF	TGCAGCGTTGAAGAGCGCGGGACCAAAACAGAGACCCAGTACTTC
few	TRBV5-6	-	TRBJ1-1	CASRVGGTKAFF	TGTGCCAGCAGGGTCGGGGGCACTAAAGCTTTCTTT
few	TRBV4-2	TRBD1	TRBJ1-1	CASSPNTFDRGPAEAFF	TGTGCCAGCAGCCCGAATACTTTCGACAGGGGGCCAGCTGAAGCTTTCTTT
few	TRBV5-1	TRBD2	TRBJ2-5	CASSGGTSSEETQYF	TGCGCCAGCAGCGGAGGGACTAGCAGCGAAGAGACCCAGTACTTC
few	TRBV11-2	-	TRBJ2-3	CASSYTLLTDTQYF	TGTGCCAGCAGTTACACGCTACTCACAGATACGCAGTATTTT
few	TRBV24-1	TRBD2	TRBJ2-3	CATSDPDPTSGGSDTQYF	TGTGCCACCAGTGATCCCGATCCGACTAGCGGGGGTTCGGATACGCAGTATTTT
few	TRBV5-5	-	TRBJ2-2	CASRTEGTGELFF	TGTGCCAGCAGGACAGAGGGCACCGGGGAGCTGTTTTTT
many	TRBV7-2	-	TRBJ2-5	CASSLRGLQTQYF	TGTGCCAGCAGCTTAAGAGGGCTACAGACCCAGTACTTC
-	TRBV12-3/TRBV12-4	-	TRBJ1-1	CASSSVGVEAFF	TGTGCCAGCAGTTCCGTGGGAGTTGAAGCTTTCTTT
-	TRBV20-1	-	TRBJ1-1	CCARDLASGLNTEAFF	TGCTGCGCTAGAGATTTGGCCAGTGGATTGAACACTGAAGCTTTCTTT
-	TRBV7-2	-	TRBJ1-1	CASSSTMNTEAFF	TGTGCCAGCAGCTCAACAATGAACACTGAAGCTTTCTTT
many	TRBV6-2/TRBV6-3	-	TRBJ2-7	CASSYFQDYEQYF	TGTGCCAGCAGTTACTTCCAGGACTACGAGCAGTACTTC
few	TRBV12-3/TRBV12-4	-	TRBJ1-4	CASSLGQKNEKLFF	TGTGCCAGCAGTTTAGGACAGAAGAATGAAAAACTGTTTTTT
-	TRBV7-9	TRBD1	TRBJ1-4	CASSLSRGLINEKLFF	TGTGCCAGCAGCTTATCAAGGGGGCTGATTAATGAAAAACTGTTTTTT
many	TRBV6-2/TRBV6-3	-	TRBJ1-1	CASSYVQNTEAFF	TGTGCCAGCAGTTACGTACAGAACACTGAAGCTTTCTTT